This is a list of T cell receptor beta chains from one sample in a study of cytomegalovirus exposure and HLA in healthy donors. Using immunoSEQ multiplex PCR, the repertoire was profiled, and TCRdb retains in-frame clones only, with some absent. Among about 100,000 clones listed, around 80% were seen once. Sequencing was done on a sample of PBMCs. These receptors were collected from a woman aged 60-75 years in good health and CMV-seronegative. CDR3s include the opening cysteine and the closing phenylalanine or tryptophan. A D gene is named only where the DNA matches it firmly. Not all rows give a size; the values are once, few, many and, for expanded clones, a class.

D gene | clone size | J gene | V gene | CDR3 DNA | CDR3 protein
TRBD1 | . | TRBJ2-7 | TRBV13 | TGTGCCAGCAGCCGCCTCGGACAGGGATTACTCCACGAGCAGTACTTC | CASSRLGQGLLHEQYF
. | . | TRBJ1-3 | TRBV5-1 | TGCGCCAGCAGCTCAGGACTAATCCTCTCTGGAAACACCATATATTTT | CASSSGLILSGNTIYF
. | . | TRBJ1-1 | TRBV5-1 | TGCGCCAGCACCGGGGGAACAGTGAACACTGAAGCTTTCTTT | CASTGGTVNTEAFF
. | . | TRBJ1-2 | TRBV5-1 | TGCGCCAGCAGCTTGGCAGGGGCCCTAGCTAACTATGGCTACACCTTC | CASSLAGALANYGYTF
. | . | TRBJ1-1 | TRBV4-1 | TGCGCCAGCAGCCAGGGAGAGAACACTGAAGCTTTCTTT | CASSQGENTEAFF
TRBD2 | . | TRBJ2-1 | TRBV19 | TGTGCCAGTAGTGCGGGTAGCTACCCCCCAAGCGGGAGGCCCTACAATGAGCAGTTCTTC | CASSAGSYPPSGRPYNEQFF
. | . | TRBJ1-2 | TRBV7-2 | TGTGCCAGCAGCTCCCGGCGGGGGCAGGATGGCTACACCTTC | CASSSRRGQDGYTF
TRBD1 | . | TRBJ2-7 | TRBV27 | TGTGCCAGCAGTTCCCCCGACAGGGTCCACGAGCAGTACTTC | CASSSPDRVHEQYF
TRBD1 | . | TRBJ2-7 | TRBV5-1 | TGCGCCAGCAGTTATGGACAGGGAGTGGACGAGCAGTACTTC | CASSYGQGVDEQYF
TRBD1 | . | TRBJ1-2 | TRBV5-6 | TGTGCCAGCAGCGTGGACAGGGGGCAAGGCTACACCTTC | CASSVDRGQGYTF
. | . | TRBJ1-1 | TRBV4-3 | TGCGCCAGCAGCCAAGATCTGTTCGACGGGTTCCGAGAAGCTTTCTTT | CASSQDLFDGFREAFF
. | . | TRBJ2-2 | TRBV19 | TGTGCCAGTAGTATAGTCGGGACCGGGGAGCTGTTTTTT | CASSIVGTGELFF
TRBD2 | few | TRBJ2-5 | TRBV7-7 | TGTGCCAGCAGCTTAGCTAGCGGGGGGCCGAGGGAGACCCAGTACTTC | CASSLASGGPRETQYF
. | . | TRBJ2-6 | TRBV6-1 | TGTGCCAGCAGCCCCGTCCTCTCTGGGGCCAACGTCCTGACTTTC | CASSPVLSGANVLTF
TRBD2 | . | TRBJ2-1 | TRBV28 | TGTGCCAGCAGTCCGGGACTAGGCAATGAGCAGTTCTTC | CASSPGLGNEQFF
TRBD1 | few | TRBJ1-1 | TRBV9 | TGTGCCAGCAGCGTAGAAGGGGGCGGAGGCACTGAAGCTTTCTTT | CASSVEGGGGTEAFF
. | . | TRBJ2-3 | TRBV27 | TGTGCCAGCAGTCCTAGCACAGATACGCAGTATTTT | CASSPSTDTQYF
TRBD1 | . | TRBJ1-1 | TRBV29-1 | TGCAGCGTTGAAAAAGTAGGGGGCGAAACTGAAGCTTTCTTT | CSVEKVGGETEAFF
TRBD2 | . | TRBJ2-1 | TRBV5-4 | TGTGCCAGCAGATTTAGCGGGAATGGGGCCTACAATGAGCAGTTCTTC | CASRFSGNGAYNEQFF
. | . | TRBJ2-5 | TRBV5-1 | TGCGCCAGCAGTCCTAGGACAGAAGAGACCCAGTACTTC | CASSPRTEETQYF
TRBD2 | . | TRBJ2-1 | TRBV13 | TGTGCCAGCAGCTTTAAGACTAGCGGGAACAATGAGCAGTTCTTC | CASSFKTSGNNEQFF
. | once | TRBJ2-7 | TRBV15 | TGTGCCACCAGCAAAGACGGGGGTGAGCAGTACTTC | CATSKDGGEQYF
. | few | TRBJ2-7 | TRBV13 | TGTGCCAGCAGCTTAGTGGGGGGCTACGAGCAGTACTTC | CASSLVGGYEQYF
. | . | TRBJ1-2 | TRBV6-6 | TGTGCCAGCAGTTACAGAGAGGGCAGGGGCTACCCCTTC | CASSYREGRGYPF
TRBD1 | . | TRBJ2-7 | TRBV7-9 | TGTGCCAGCAGCTCAGGACAGGGAATATCCTACGAGCAGTACTTC | CASSSGQGISYEQYF
. | . | TRBJ2-7 | TRBV4-1 | TGCGCCAGCAGCCCCCAACAGGGTTACGAGCAGTACTTC | CASSPQQGYEQYF
TRBD1 | . | TRBJ2-3 | TRBV28 | TGTGCCAGCAGTTTTGTACAGGGGCGACACGGCGCAGATACGCAGTATTTT | CASSFVQGRHGADTQYF
. | . | TRBJ2-4 | TRBV7-9 | TGTGCCAGCAGCTTATTTTCAGGAATAGCCAAAAACATTCAGTACTTC | CASSLFSGIAKNIQYF
. | . | TRBJ2-7 | TRBV9 | TGTGCCAGCAGCGAACGAGCGGGTAAGGGCGAGCAGTACTTC | CASSERAGKGEQYF
. | once | TRBJ1-1 | TRBV5-1 | TGCGCCAGCAGCGTGTACCCGGGGGGGAACACTGAAGCTTTCTTT | CASSVYPGGNTEAFF
. | . | TRBJ1-2 | TRBV6-5 | TGTGCCAGCAGTGGACAGAACAACTATGGCTACACCTTC | CASSGQNNYGYTF
TRBD1 | . | TRBJ1-5 | TRBV6-1 | TGTGCCAGCAGTGAAGTACGACAGGGCGGCGGGCCCCAGCATTTT | CASSEVRQGGGPQHF
. | . | TRBJ2-3 | TRBV6-6 | TGTGCCAGCAGTTACCTCACAGATACGCAGTATTTT | CASSYLTDTQYF
TRBD2 | . | TRBJ2-7 | TRBV5-4 | TGTGCCAGCAGCTTAGAAGGGACTAGCGAGGGCGAGCAGTACTTC | CASSLEGTSEGEQYF
TRBD2 | few | TRBJ2-7 | TRBV4-3 | TGCGCCAGCAGCCAAGATGGACTAGCGGGGGTCTACGAGCAGTACTTC | CASSQDGLAGVYEQYF
TRBD1 | . | TRBJ2-1 | TRBV2 | TGTGCCAGCAGTGGACAGGGTCTTGAGCAGTTCTTC | CASSGQGLEQFF
. | few | TRBJ2-7 | TRBV7-2 | TGTGCCAGCAGCCCCTCCTACGAGCAGTACTTC | CASSPSYEQYF
TRBD2 | . | TRBJ2-7 | TRBV5-6 | TGTGCCAGCAGCGCTCCGGGACTAGGCTACGAGCAGTACTTC | CASSAPGLGYEQYF
TRBD1 | few | TRBJ2-7 | TRBV2 | TGTGCCAGCAGTGAGGACAGGATCTCCTACGAGCAGTACTTC | CASSEDRISYEQYF
. | . | TRBJ2-5 | TRBV30 | TGTGCCTGGGGGAGGGGGACCCAAGAGACCCAGTACTTC | CAWGRGTQETQYF
TRBD1 | . | TRBJ1-1 | TRBV29-1 | TGCAGCGTTGAGAAGGGGGCGGACACTGAAGCTTTCTTT | CSVEKGADTEAFF
TRBD1 | . | TRBJ1-5 | TRBV2 | TGTGCCAGCAGTGGTACAGGGGCCAATCAGCCCCAGCATTTT | CASSGTGANQPQHF
TRBD1 | . | TRBJ2-2 | TRBV27 | TGTGCCAGCAATGGGGACAGGGCGAACACCGGGGAGCTGTTTTTT | CASNGDRANTGELFF
. | . | TRBJ1-2 | TRBV28 | TGTGCCAGCAGCCCAACGGGGTTATATGGCTACACCTTC | CASSPTGLYGYTF
. | . | TRBJ2-3 | TRBV5-1 | TGCGCCAGCAGCTCTGGACTGTCAGATACGCAGTATTTT | CASSSGLSDTQYF
. | . | TRBJ1-1 | TRBV7-9 | TGTGCCAGCAGCTTTGGACAGCAGAACACTGAAGCTTTCTTT | CASSFGQQNTEAFF
TRBD1 | . | TRBJ1-5 | TRBV6-1 | TGTGCCACTGGACAGGGGGCTATAGGCAATCAGCCCCAGCATTTT | CATGQGAIGNQPQHF
. | . | TRBJ1-2 | TRBV7-9 | TGTGCCAGCAGCCCCGGACAGTTTTATGGCTACACCTTC | CASSPGQFYGYTF
. | . | TRBJ2-2 | TRBV10-3 | TGTGCCATCAGCCAGGTAGTAGGTATAAGGCCCGGGGAGCTGTTTTTT | CAISQVVGIRPGELFF
. | . | TRBJ2-5 | TRBV5-4 | TGTGCCAGCAGCGGAGAGGAGGAAGAGACCCAGTACTTC | CASSGEEEETQYF
. | . | TRBJ1-2 | TRBV9 | TGTGCCAGCAGCTCTGGAGGACAGATCTATGGCTACACCTTC | CASSSGGQIYGYTF
TRBD1 | once | TRBJ1-5 | TRBV19 | TGTGCCAGTGGAGGGGGCCATCAGCCCCAGCATTTT | CASGGGHQPQHF
TRBD2 | . | TRBJ2-1 | TRBV5-6 | TGTGCCAGCAGCCCTCTAGGGACTAGCGGGAGTAATGAGCAGTTCTTC | CASSPLGTSGSNEQFF
. | . | TRBJ1-1 | TRBV7-9 | TGTGCCAGCAGCCAAGGGGTAGCAGCCCAAAGACCTGAAGCTTTCTTT | CASSQGVAAQRPEAFF
TRBD1 | . | TRBJ1-1 | TRBV11-2 | TGTGCCAGCAGCATAGGACAGGGTAACACTGAAGCTTTCTTT | CASSIGQGNTEAFF
TRBD1 | . | TRBJ1-6 | TRBV7-6 | TGTGCCAGCAGCCCGACAGGGGGCGGAAATTCACCCCTCCACTTT | CASSPTGGGNSPLHF
. | . | TRBJ2-3 | TRBV5-6 | TGTGCCAGCAGCCCCAAGCAGGGTAATACAAATACGCAGTATTTT | CASSPKQGNTNTQYF
. | . | TRBJ2-3 | TRBV10-3 | TGTGCCATACGGTCGACTAGCACAGATACGCAGTATTTT | CAIRSTSTDTQYF
. | . | TRBJ1-1 | TRBV7-9 | TGTGCCAGCAGCTTGCAGGGCGTGAACACTGAAGCTTTCTTT | CASSLQGVNTEAFF
TRBD2 | . | TRBJ2-1 | TRBV10-3 | TGTGCCACCAGGACTAGCGGGAGGTCTACCTCCTACAATGAGCAGTTCTTC | CATRTSGRSTSYNEQFF